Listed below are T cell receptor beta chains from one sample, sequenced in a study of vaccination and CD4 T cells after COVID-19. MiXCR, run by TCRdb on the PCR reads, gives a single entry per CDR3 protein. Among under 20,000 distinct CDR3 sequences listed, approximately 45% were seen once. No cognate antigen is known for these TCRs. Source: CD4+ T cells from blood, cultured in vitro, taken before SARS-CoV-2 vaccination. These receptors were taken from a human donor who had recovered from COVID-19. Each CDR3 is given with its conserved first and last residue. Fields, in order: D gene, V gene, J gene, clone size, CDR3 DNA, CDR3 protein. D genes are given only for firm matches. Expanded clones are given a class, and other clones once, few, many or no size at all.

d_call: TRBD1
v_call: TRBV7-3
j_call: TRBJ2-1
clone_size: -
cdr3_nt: TGTGCCAGCAGCCAGACAGGGGGAGTCTATGAGCAGTTCTTC
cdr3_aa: CASSQTGGVYEQFF

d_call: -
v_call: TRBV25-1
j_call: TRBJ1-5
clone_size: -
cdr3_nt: TGTGCCAGGGAGGGGGATCAGCCCCAGCATTTT
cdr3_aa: CAREGDQPQHF

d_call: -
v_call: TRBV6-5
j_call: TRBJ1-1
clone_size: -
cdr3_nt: TGTGCCAGCAGTTACTTCGGTCTCCCTGTTGGGAACACTGAAGCTTTCTTT
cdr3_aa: CASSYFGLPVGNTEAFF

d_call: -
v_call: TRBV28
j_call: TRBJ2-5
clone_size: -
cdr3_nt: TGTGCCAGCACGTCGGGGCGGCAAGAGACCCAGTACTTC
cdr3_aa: CASTSGRQETQYF

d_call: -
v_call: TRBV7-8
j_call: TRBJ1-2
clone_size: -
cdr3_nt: TGTGCCAGCAGCTTAGAACGGGCTAACTATGGCTACACCTTC
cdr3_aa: CASSLERANYGYTF

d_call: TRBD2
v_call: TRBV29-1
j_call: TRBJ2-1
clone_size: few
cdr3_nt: TGCAGCGTCGCAGCGGGAGGGCTGTGGAATGAGCAGTTCTTC
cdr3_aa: CSVAAGGLWNEQFF

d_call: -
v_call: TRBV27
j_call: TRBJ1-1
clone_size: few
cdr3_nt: TGTGCCAGCAGTTTATACCAGGGGAGCACTGAAGCTTTCTTT
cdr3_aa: CASSLYQGSTEAFF

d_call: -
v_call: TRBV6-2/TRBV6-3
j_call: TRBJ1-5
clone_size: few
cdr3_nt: TGTGCCAGCAGTTGGCGGGACACCACTAGCAATCAGCCCCAGCATTTT
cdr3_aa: CASSWRDTTSNQPQHF

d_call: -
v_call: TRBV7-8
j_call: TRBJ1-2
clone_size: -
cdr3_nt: TGTGCCAGCAGCCCGTACCGGGTGAGGGAGGTCTATGGCTACACCTTC
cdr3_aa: CASSPYRVREVYGYTF

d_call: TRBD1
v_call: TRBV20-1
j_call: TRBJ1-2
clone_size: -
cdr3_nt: TGCAGTGCTAGAGTTACGGACAGGGGGCTAGGCTACACCTTC
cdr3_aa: CSARVTDRGLGYTF

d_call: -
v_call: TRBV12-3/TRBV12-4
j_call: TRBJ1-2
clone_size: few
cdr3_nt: TGTGCCAGCAGTTCGACAGACTCTCCTGGCTACACCTTC
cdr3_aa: CASSSTDSPGYTF

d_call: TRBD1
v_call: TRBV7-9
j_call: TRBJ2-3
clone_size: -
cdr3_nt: TGTGCCAGCAGCCGTACAGGGGGCTTTGCAGATACGCAGTATTTT
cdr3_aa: CASSRTGGFADTQYF

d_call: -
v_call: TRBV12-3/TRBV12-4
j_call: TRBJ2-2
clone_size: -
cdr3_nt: TGTGCCAGCCCGGAAGCGAACACCGGGGAGCTGTTTTTT
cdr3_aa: CASPEANTGELFF

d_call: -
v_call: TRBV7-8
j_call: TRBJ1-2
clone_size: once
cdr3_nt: TGTGCCAGCAGCTCTACGGGGACCTATGGCTACACCTTC
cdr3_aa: CASSSTGTYGYTF

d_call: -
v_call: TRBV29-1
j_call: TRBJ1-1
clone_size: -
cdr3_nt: TGCGGCGCCCTTGTACCGAACACTGAAGCTTTCTTT
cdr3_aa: CGALVPNTEAFF

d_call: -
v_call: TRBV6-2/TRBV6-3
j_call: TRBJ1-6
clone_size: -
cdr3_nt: TGTGCCAGCACGTCTCCAGGCGGCTATAATTCACCCCTCCACTTT
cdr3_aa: CASTSPGGYNSPLHF

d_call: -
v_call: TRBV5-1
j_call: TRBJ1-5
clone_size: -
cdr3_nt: TGCGCCAGCAGCTTGGGGCTAGGCGACGGAGTAGGGCCCCAGCATTTT
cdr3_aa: CASSLGLGDGVGPQHF

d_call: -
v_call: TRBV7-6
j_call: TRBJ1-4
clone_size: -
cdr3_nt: TGTGCCAGCAGCTTAGCGCGAGGGGGGGAACTGTTTTTT
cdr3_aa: CASSLARGGELFF

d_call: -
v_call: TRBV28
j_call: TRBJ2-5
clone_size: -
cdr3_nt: TGTGCCAGCAGTCCCCGACCTCCGAGGGTGGAGACCCAGTACTTC
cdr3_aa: CASSPRPPRVETQYF

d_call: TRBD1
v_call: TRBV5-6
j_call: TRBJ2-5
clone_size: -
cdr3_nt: TGTGCCAGCAGCCGGAGGGGACAGGGCCAAGAGACCCAGTACTTC
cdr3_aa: CASSRRGQGQETQYF

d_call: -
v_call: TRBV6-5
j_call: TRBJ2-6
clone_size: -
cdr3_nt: TGTGCCAGCAGTTCGGCAGGGAGGAGATCTGGGGCCAACGTCCTGACTTTC
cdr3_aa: CASSSAGRRSGANVLTF

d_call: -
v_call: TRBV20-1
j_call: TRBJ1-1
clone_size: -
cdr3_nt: TGCAGTGCTAGAGATGAGAGGGCTTTCTTT
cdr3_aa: CSARDERAFF

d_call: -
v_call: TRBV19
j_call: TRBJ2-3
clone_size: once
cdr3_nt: TGTGCCAGTAGTTCCCAGGGACTCCCAGGAGGAGATACGCAGTATTTT
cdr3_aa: CASSSQGLPGGDTQYF

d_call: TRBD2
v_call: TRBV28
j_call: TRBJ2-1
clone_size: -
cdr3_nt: TGTGCCAGCAGTCCACAATCAGCGGGGAACAATGAGCAGTTCTTC
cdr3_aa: CASSPQSAGNNEQFF

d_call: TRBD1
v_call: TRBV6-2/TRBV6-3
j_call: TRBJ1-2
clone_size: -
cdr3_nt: TGTGCCAGCAGTTCCCCTGACAGGGCCTATGGCTACACCTTC
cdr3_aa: CASSSPDRAYGYTF

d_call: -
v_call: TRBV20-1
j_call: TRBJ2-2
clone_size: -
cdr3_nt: TGCAGTGCGCGAACAGGGGGGGATACCGGGGAGCTGTTTTTT
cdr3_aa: CSARTGGDTGELFF

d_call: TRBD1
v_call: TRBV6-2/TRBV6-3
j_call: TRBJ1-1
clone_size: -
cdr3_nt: TGTGCCAGCAGGAACCTGGACAGGGCAGCTTTCTTT
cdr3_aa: CASRNLDRAAFF

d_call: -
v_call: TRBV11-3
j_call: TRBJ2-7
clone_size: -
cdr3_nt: TGTGCCAGCAGCTCCAAAGCCGGGACTGTCTCCTACGAGCAGTACTTC
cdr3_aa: CASSSKAGTVSYEQYF

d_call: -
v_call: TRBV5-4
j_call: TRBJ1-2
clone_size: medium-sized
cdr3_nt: TGTGCCAGCAGCTTGGACAGAAACTATGGCTACACCTTC
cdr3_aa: CASSLDRNYGYTF

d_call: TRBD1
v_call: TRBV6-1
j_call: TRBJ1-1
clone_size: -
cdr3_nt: TGTGCCAGCAGTGACAGGGACAGGGGGCAAGCTTTCTTT
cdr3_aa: CASSDRDRGQAFF

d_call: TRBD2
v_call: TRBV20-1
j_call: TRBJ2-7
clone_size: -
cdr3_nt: TGCAGTGCCTGGCCTAGCGGGAGTTCCTACGAGCAGTACTTC
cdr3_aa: CSAWPSGSSYEQYF

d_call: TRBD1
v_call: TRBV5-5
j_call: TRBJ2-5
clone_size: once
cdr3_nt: TGTGCCAGCAGCCCGGACAGGGGGCGGGAGACCCAGTACTTC
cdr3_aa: CASSPDRGRETQYF